This T cell receptor beta chain was captured by sequencing in a study of blood T cell repertoires in COVID-19. Whole-study context: The analysed material was cDNA or gDNA that came from T cells, B-cell-depleted T cells, or PBMCs.

Germline CDR1 SGHRS, CDR2 YFSETQ. Trimming left V 1 base short and J 3 bases short, with 10 bases between. The CDR3 covers 14 residues. The participants were between roughly 18 and 89 years old and came from roughly 25 US areas. Self-reported history from a screening survey and questionnaire set each donor's cohort. Authors' methods: Reference gene primers were amplified, and this amplification served to estimate nucleated cell counts. Sequencing used immunoSEQ multiplex PCR; TCRdb keeps in-frame clones, though not all of them. Clonal size and the V and J genes are those of that table, whereas D and trimming came from the DNA. Found here are 220,000 or so clones, roughly 90% of them singletons; the top ten hold around 16%.

Sequenced material: PBMCs or T cells enriched from blood (not recorded which). The source of this sequence is a man aged 25-45 years who had been exposed to COVID-19. The chain couples TRBV5-1 to TRBJ1-1; D not resolved. CDR3 region: CASSLRGSDTEAFF. In nucleotides, the CDR3 is TGCGCCAGCAGCTTGCGAGGTTCTGACACTGAAGCTTTCTTT.